This T cell receptor beta chain was retrieved from a study of shared clonotypes between healthy human individuals. The data were produced by immunoSEQ multiplex PCR, yet TCRdb's version contains in-frame clones alone and is incomplete. The sample includes some 660,000 clones, 60% to 75% of them seen just once. This clone was recorded many times. Its antigen remains unidentified. The same CDR3 also results from other DNA sequences found in this sample. V lost 2 bases to trimming and J lost 3 bases, with 8 bases between them. The CDR3 consists of 13 residues. Germline CDR1 and CDR2: SGDLS and YYNGEE. General study points: Clonotype sharing among donors likely depends on sequencing depth.

This receptor was identified in a woman aged 25 to 39 in good health. The sample was memory CD4+ T cells sorted from blood. Subset of the sample: CD45RA-negative fraction. This chain uses TRBV9 with TRBJ1-1; D is ambiguous. This chain's CDR3 is CASSVKRDTEAFF. The DNA of the CDR3 is TGTGCCAGCAGCGTTAAACGGGACACTGAAGCTTTCTTT.